This entry features one TCR beta chain sequence. Its antigen remains undetermined. The sample holds no much larger clone one base away, and base qualities are not on file. This entry comes from a study of T cell responses to AZD1222 COVID-19 vaccine (dated by TCRdb to about 2021). Some background on the complete study: AZD1222 recipients whose second dose came at about 4 weeks and those whose second dose came at about 12 weeks were combined into one group, since spike-specific TCR depth and breadth did not differ between the two schedules. A total of 233 trial participants underwent TCR sequencing, of whom some 200 had received two doses of AZD1222 and about 25 had received two doses of the MenACWY control vaccine. Enrollment into the trials was organized by age into subgroups of 18-55, 56-69 and 70-plus years, and those subgroups contained roughly 140, 27 and 60 TCR-sequenced participants, respectively. The study at large found these results: The 56-69-year group was small, and its depth increase did not reach significance, likely because of low power. Because no samples from the day 14 peak response were available, repertoires could be characterized only after the peak T cell response. After two AZD1222 doses, spike-specific TCR breadth and depth were significantly higher than at day 0 and than in MenACWY recipients. Participants were mostly white British, with more females than males. The authors suggested clonal diversity may have been underestimated. Vaccine-associated CD4 TCRs spanned the whole spike protein, with dominant responses in regions 160-218 and 743-854. Reportedly, almost half of the unique spike-specific TCRs recognized epitopes lying outside the regions that are mutated in the B.1.351 and B.1.1.7 variants. Only five or six AZD1222 recipients were SARS-CoV-2 seropositive at baseline, limiting conclusions about previously exposed vaccinees.

The CDR3 regions of human TCRbeta chains were subjected to immunosequencing. The paper's data handling went like this. TCRs in the repertoires were matched against a reference library of SARS-CoV-2-specific TCRs that had been generated with the MIRA antigen-specificity platform. Breadth was defined as the fraction of unique TCRs that were SARS-CoV-2-associated, and depth was defined as the fraction of total T cells that were SARS-CoV-2-associated. Each spike-specific TCR was assigned to its reactive spike region and to a CD4 or CD8 class using the MIRA data. Log10-transformed breadth and depth values were compared by one-way ANOVA with Sidak's multiple comparisons tests. TCRdb holds this immuneACCESS table with in-frame rearrangements only. Some clones are missing; in checked studies, unresolved V genes explain under half, and the rest has no known cause. That table gives V, J and clone size, and the DNA gave D and trimming. This sample holds 80,000 to 100,000 clones; roughly 90% were observed only once. The ten largest clones take up around 5.8% of the sample.

Sample time point, as interpreted from the label and publication: baseline before first vaccination. Vaccinee samples were obtained from the UK trials COV001 and COV002, which included a single-blind randomized controlled phase 2/3 trial of AZD1222 (ChAdOx1 nCoV-19) in healthy adults. For TCRbeta chain sequencing, PBMC samples from trial participants were taken at day 0 and at day 28 after the second dose. The sequenced sample was peripheral blood, obtained on day 0 of AZD1222 vaccination. The receptor comes from an adult in good health.

CDR3 loop: CASSQDSGRVSNQPQHF. The nucleotide sequence is given as TGCGCCAGCAGCCAAGATTCCGGAAGGGTAAGCAATCAGCCCCAGCATTTT. The chain uses TRBV4-1 and TRBJ1-5; the D gene lacks a confident call. CDR1 is given as MGHRA and CDR2 as YSYEKL, both from the germline V gene. V is clipped by 0 bases and J by 1 base, and the sequence between their germline boundaries is 13 bases long. The CDR3 contains 17 residues, cysteine and phenylalanine counted. Solely the CDR3 DNA is kept, with 51 bases framed from the first base.